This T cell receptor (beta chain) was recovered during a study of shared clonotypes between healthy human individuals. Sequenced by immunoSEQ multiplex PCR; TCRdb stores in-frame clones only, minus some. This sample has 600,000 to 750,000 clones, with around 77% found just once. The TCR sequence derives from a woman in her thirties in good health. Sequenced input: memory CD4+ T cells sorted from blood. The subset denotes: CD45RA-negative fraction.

Here the CDR3 DNA reads TGTGCCAGCAGCTTCGACAGCTATCAGCCCCAGCATTTT. This codes for CASSFDSYQPQHF. The V call is TRBV11-1, the J call TRBJ1-5, with a tentative D call TRBD1 (5 bases). CDR3 size: 13 residues. The V gene lost 3 bases and the J gene lost 5 bases, with 8 bases spanning the gap. Per the germline V gene, CDR1 is SGHAT and CDR2 is FQDESV (reference sequence). The full variable domain, in which reference TRBV11-1 and TRBJ1-5 provide the parts outside the CDR3, is EAEVAQSPRYKITEKSQAVAFWCDPISGHATLYWYRQILGQGPELLVQFQDESVVDDSQLPKDRFSAERLKGVDSTLKIQPAELGDSAMYLCASSFDSYQPQHFGDGTRLSIL.